The 19 T cell receptor beta chains below were found in one sample sequenced in a study of breast tumors, draining lymph nodes, adjacent tissues. The lymph nodes were axillary draining lymph nodes from breast cancer patients. TCRdb reprocessed the multiplex PCR reads via MiXCR and lists one record per CDR3 protein. The repertoire holds 270,000 or so distinct CDR3 sequences, with 30% to 35% as singletons. The material sequenced was axillary lymph node tissue. Receptors were obtained from a female donor with breast cancer. Some clones in this sample may be carry-over from other donors' samples.

This chain connects TRBV14 to TRBJ2-1, with 8 bases aligning to TRBD1. V lost 5 bases, J lost 3 bases, and 9 bases stayed unmatched. Germline V CDR1 and CDR2: SGHDN, FVKESK. The CDR3 length is 16 residues. Here the CDR3 reads CASSLGDRRLYNEQFF. The DNA for the CDR3 is TGTGCCAGCAGCTTAGGGGACAGGCGTCTCTACAATGAGCAGTTCTTC.

This clonotype was observed many times. The chain combines TRBV6-1 with TRBJ2-7; 7 bases fit TRBD1. The CDR3 consists of 14 residues. Looked up from germline, CDR1 is MNHNS and CDR2 is SASEGT. V lost 4 bases, J lost 3 bases, and 6 bases stayed unmatched. For the CDR3, the DNA is TGTGCCAGCAGTGCAGGGGGTTGGGGCTACGAGCAGTACTTC. Translation: CASSAGGWGYEQYF.

V is TRBV7-2 and J is TRBJ1-1, with TRBD1 as a possible D gene (5 bases). The germline gives CDR1 SGHTA, CDR2 FQGNSA. Trimming took 5 bases from V and 5 from J, leaving 18 bases between them. CDR3 length: 15 amino acids. The CDR3, as DNA: TGTGCCAGCAGCAAAACTCGGGACTTAGGGACTGAAGCTTTCTTT. Translated: CASSKTRDLGTEAFF.

This clonotype was counted between two and nine times. V usage is TRBV27 and J usage is TRBJ2-1; TRBD1 might be the D (5 bases). Germline V gene sequence: CDR1 MNHEY, CDR2 SMNVEV (reference sequence). V shed 8 bases and J shed 7 bases, with 12 bases lying between them. The CDR3 contains 12 residues. This CDR3 reads CASWTSWNEQFF. The DNA of the CDR3 is TGTGCCAGCTGGACAAGTTGGAATGAGCAGTTCTTC.

The chain has TRBV7-9 and TRBJ1-3; no reliable D call. Germline assignment: CDR1 SEHNR and CDR2 FQNEAQ (reference sequence). V dropped 3 bases and J dropped 0 bases, with 18 bases sitting between them. This CDR3 has 18 residues. CDR3 sequence: CASSFVSGVEDSGNTIYF. CDR3 DNA sequence: TGTGCCAGCAGCTTTGTTTCGGGTGTGGAGGACTCTGGAAACACCATATATTTT.

The rearrangement uses TRBV5-1 and TRBJ2-7; D is perhaps TRBD2 (6 bases). Trimming left V 2 bases short and J 5 bases short, with 17 bases between. The germline V gene encodes CDR1 SGHRS and CDR2 YFSETQ. This CDR3 has 15 amino acids. Here the CDR3 reads CASSLRRGNIHEQYF. The CDR3, as DNA: TGCGCCAGCAGCTTAAGGCGGGGCAACATCCACGAGCAGTACTTC.

In its sample, this clonotype was seen many times. V gene TRBV20-1 combines with J gene TRBJ2-1, with D tentatively TRBD1 or TRBD2 (6 bases each). V was trimmed by 3 bases and J by 1 base, leaving 13 bases between them. The CDR3 is 15 residues long. Germline V CDR1 and CDR2: DFQATT, SNEGSKA (reference sequence). CDR3 sequence: CSARRRGLSYNEQFF. CDR3 DNA: TGCAGTGCTAGGAGGAGGGGGTTATCCTACAATGAGCAGTTCTTC.

V usage is TRBV7-2 and J usage is TRBJ2-3; 7 bases are a match to TRBD2. The CDR3 is made up of 16 amino acids. V lost 0 bases and J lost 11; bases outside the gene matches: 14. Germline assignment: CDR1 SGHTA and CDR2 FQGNSA. The CDR3 DNA reads TGTGCCAGCAGCTTAGCTGGCGGGAGCACCTACAATGAGCAGTATTTT. Its protein is CASSLAGGSTYNEQYF.

The J gene is TRBJ2-3, the V gene TRBV9; TRBD2 agrees at 11 bases. The V gene end was trimmed by 4 bases and the J gene end by 5 bases; junction bases not matched to a gene: 6. Germline CDR1 SGDLS, CDR2 YYNGEE. The CDR3 is 15 residues long. The CDR3 sequence: CASSLLSGRGDTQYF. The CDR3 DNA reads as TGTGCCAGCAGCCTCCTTAGCGGGAGGGGAGATACGCAGTATTTT.

The V call is TRBV25-1, the J call TRBJ2-5, with 13 bases matching TRBD2. Per germline, CDR1 MGHDK and CDR2 SYGVNS. After removal of 5 bases from V and 7 bases from J, the junction contained 7 bases not matched to a gene. The CDR3 loop spans 15 amino acids. CDR3 sequence reads: CASSFRLAGGGTQYF. CDR3 in DNA: TGTGCCAGCAGTTTCCGACTAGCGGGAGGTGGGACCCAGTACTTC.

This clonotype was seen a few times. This sequence joins TRBV2 and TRBJ1-1, with a tentative D call TRBD1 (6 bases). The CDR3 runs 14 residues. Germline CDR1 reads SNHLY; CDR2 reads FYNNEI. Trimming took 10 bases from V and 3 from J, leaving 18 bases between them. CDR3 protein: CANPSGGGDTEAFF. The CDR3 region has the DNA TGTGCCAACCCGTCGGGAGGGGGGGACACTGAAGCTTTCTTT. The full variable domain, with the rest looked up from reference TRBV2 and TRBJ1-1, is EPEVTQTPSHQVTQMGQEVILRCVPISNHLYFYWYRQILGQKVEFLVSFYNNEISEKSEIFDDQFSVERPDGSNFTLKIRSTKLEDSAMYFCANPSGGGDTEAFFGQGTRLTVV.

This clonotype has at least ten counts. J is TRBJ2-7 and V is TRBV29-1, with D uncertain. The V gene lost 3 bases and the J gene lost 6 bases, with 15 bases spanning the gap. CDR3 size: 13 residues. The germline CDR1 and CDR2 sequences are SQVTM and ANQGSEA. The CDR3 reads CSVESTDLGEQYF. CDR3 coding DNA: TGCAGCGTTGAGAGCACTGACTTAGGCGAGCAGTACTTC.

This clonotype was counted only a few times. A clone one base away is much larger, so this may be a read error. This chain uses TRBV11-2 with TRBJ2-1, with D uncertain. This CDR3 is 11 amino acids long. Looked up from germline, CDR1 is SGHAT and CDR2 is FQNNGV. CDR3 protein: CASSLADEPFF. Here the CDR3 DNA reads TGTGCCAGCAGCTTAGCCGATGAGCCGTTCTTC.

The rearrangement links TRBV7-8 to TRBJ2-5; 9 bases are shared with TRBD2. The J segment lost 13 bases and the V segment lost 7 bases, leaving 16 bases of the junction unmatched. CDR1 and CDR2 (germline): SGHVS, FQNEAQ. This CDR3 has 14 amino acids. The CDR3, as DNA: TGTGCCAGCACAAACGCCGGAGCGGGAGGACGGACGTACTTC. Amino acids: CASTNAGAGGRTYF.

As regards this clonotype: A read error may account for a junction end that differs from germline. This chain connects TRBV12-3 or TRBV12-4 to TRBJ2-3, with D tentatively TRBD1 (6 bases). The CDR3 contains 16 residues. In DNA, the CDR3 is TGTGCCAGCAGTTACTCGGATTCTCGGAGGACAGATACGCGGTATTTT. This codes for CASSYSDSRRTDTRYF.

As concerns this clonotype: This may be a read error, as it is one base from a much larger clone. It is likely a read error, because the conserved phenylalanine at the end of the CDR3 is missing. The rearrangement joins TRBV30 to TRBJ1-2; 7 bases line up with TRBD1. The CDR3 is 14 residues long. Trimming at V came to 5 bases and at J to 3 bases, leaving 9 bases not matched to a gene. Germline CDR1 and CDR2: GTSNPN and SVGIG (reference sequence). This CDR3 reads CAWDREGSHYGYTL. For the CDR3, the DNA is TGTGCCTGGGACAGGGAGGGGTCCCACTATGGCTACACCCTC.

The rearrangement joins TRBV10-3 to TRBJ2-7; D perhaps matches TRBD2 (5 bases). Germline V gene lookup returns CDR1 ENHRY and CDR2 SYGVKD. There are 16 residues in the CDR3. V was trimmed by 4 bases and J by 2 bases, leaving 18 bases between them. The CDR3 DNA follows: TGTGCCATCAGTGCGGTGGGAGTAAGCGGACCCTACGAGCAGTACTTC. It codes for CAISAVGVSGPYEQYF.

There are many counts of this clonotype. The chain is built from TRBV24-1 and TRBJ1-5; weak D call: TRBD1 (6 bases). The germline V gene has CDR1 KGHDR and CDR2 SFDVKD. The CDR3 has 15 amino acids. V was pared by 9 bases and J by 0 bases, with 14 bases between. CDR3 bases: TGTGCCACCTCCCCGAGGGGGGGTAGCAATCAGCCCCAGCATTTT. Translating it yields CATSPRGGSNQPQHF.

This clonotype has ten or more counts. This chain uses TRBV12-5 with TRBJ2-5; TRBD1 matches at 11 bases. This CDR3 comprises 14 residues. Germline V gene sequence: CDR1 LGHNT, CDR2 FRNRAP. The V segment lost 7 bases and the J segment 5 bases; nucleotides outside the gene matches: 6. DNA for the CDR3: TGTGCTAGTGACCCCGGGACAGGGGGGGAGACCCAGTACTTC. This codes for CASDPGTGGETQYF.